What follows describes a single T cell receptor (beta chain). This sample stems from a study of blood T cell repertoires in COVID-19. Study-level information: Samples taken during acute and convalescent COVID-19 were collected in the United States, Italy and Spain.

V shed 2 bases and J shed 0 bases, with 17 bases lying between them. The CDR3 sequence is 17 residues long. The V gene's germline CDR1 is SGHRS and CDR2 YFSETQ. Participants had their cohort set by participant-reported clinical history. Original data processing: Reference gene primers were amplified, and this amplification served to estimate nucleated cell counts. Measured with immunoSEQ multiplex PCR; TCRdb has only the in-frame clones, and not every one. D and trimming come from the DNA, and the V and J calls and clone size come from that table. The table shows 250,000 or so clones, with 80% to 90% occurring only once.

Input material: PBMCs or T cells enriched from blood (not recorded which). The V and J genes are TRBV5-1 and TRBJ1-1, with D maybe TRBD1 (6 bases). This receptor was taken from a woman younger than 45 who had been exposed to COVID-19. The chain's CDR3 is CASSLGGVGSLNTEAFF. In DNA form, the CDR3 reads TGCGCCAGCAGCTTAGGGGGGGTCGGTTCGCTGAACACTGAAGCTTTCTTT.